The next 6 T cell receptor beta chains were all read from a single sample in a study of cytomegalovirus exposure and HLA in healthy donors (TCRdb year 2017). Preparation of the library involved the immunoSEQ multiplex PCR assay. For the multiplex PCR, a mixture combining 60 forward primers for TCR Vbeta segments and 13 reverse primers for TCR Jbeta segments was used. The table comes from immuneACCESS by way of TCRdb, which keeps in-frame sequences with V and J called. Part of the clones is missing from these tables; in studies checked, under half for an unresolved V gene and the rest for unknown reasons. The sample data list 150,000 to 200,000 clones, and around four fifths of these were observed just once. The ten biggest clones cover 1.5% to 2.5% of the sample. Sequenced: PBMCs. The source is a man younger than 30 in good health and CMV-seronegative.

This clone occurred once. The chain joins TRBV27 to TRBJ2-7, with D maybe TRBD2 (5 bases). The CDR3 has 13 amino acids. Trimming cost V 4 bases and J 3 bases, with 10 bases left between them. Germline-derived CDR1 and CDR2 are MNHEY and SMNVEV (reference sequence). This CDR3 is CASSSGISYEQYF. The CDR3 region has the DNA TGTGCCAGCAGTTCCGGGATTAGCTACGAGCAGTACTTC.

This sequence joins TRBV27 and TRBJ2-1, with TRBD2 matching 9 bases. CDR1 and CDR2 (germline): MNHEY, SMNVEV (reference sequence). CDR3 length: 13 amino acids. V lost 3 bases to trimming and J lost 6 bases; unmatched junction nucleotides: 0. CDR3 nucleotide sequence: TGTGCCAGCAGTTTGGGACTAGCCAATGAGCAGTTCTTC. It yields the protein CASSLGLANEQFF.

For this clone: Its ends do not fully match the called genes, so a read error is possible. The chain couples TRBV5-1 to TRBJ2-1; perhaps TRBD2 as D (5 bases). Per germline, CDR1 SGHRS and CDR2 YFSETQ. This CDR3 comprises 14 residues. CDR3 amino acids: CASSLEGVGNEQFF. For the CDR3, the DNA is TGCGCCAGCAGCTTGGAGGGAGTGGGCAATGAACAGTTCTTC.

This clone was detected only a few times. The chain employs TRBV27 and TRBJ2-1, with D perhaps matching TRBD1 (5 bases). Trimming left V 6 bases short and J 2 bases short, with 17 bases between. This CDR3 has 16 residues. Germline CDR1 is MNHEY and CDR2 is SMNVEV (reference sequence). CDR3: CASSFRREGAYNEQFF. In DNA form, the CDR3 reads TGTGCCAGCAGCTTCCGCAGGGAAGGGGCCTACAATGAGCAGTTCTTC.

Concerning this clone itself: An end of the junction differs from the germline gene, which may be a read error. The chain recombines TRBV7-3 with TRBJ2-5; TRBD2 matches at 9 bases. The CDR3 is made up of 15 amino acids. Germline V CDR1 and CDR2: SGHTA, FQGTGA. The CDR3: CASSLIAGDQETQYF. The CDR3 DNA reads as TGTGCCAGCAGCTTAATAGCGGGAGACCAGGAGACCCAGTACTTC.

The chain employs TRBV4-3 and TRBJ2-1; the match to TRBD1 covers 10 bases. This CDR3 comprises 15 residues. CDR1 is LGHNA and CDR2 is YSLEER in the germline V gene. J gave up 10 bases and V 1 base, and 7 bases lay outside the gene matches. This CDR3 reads CASSQGTGGVGEQFF. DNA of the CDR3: TGCGCCAGCAGCCAAGGGACAGGGGGTGTCGGCGAGCAGTTCTTC.